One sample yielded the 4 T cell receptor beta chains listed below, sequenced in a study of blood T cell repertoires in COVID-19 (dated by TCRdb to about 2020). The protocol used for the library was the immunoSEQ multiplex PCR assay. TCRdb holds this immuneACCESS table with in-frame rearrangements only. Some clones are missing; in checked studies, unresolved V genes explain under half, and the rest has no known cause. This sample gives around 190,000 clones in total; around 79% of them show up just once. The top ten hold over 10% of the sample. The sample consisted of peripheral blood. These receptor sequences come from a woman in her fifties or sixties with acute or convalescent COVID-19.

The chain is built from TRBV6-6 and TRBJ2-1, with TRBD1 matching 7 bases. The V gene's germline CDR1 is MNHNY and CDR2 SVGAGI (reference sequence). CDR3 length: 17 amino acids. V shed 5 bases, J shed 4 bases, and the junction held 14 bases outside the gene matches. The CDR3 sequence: CASSPPKQGQTYNEQFF. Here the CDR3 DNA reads TGTGCCAGCAGTCCCCCTAAGCAGGGACAGACTTACAATGAGCAGTTCTTC.

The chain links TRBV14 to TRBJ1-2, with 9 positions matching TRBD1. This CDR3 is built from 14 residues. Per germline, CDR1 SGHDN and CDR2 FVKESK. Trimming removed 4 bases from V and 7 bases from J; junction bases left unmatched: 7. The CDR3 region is CASSPDRGLGGYTF. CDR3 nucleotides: TGTGCCAGCAGCCCGGACAGGGGCCTTGGTGGCTACACCTTC.

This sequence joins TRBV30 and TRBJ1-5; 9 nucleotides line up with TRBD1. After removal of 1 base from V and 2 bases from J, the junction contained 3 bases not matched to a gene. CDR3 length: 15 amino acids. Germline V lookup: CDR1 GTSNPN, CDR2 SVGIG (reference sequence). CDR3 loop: CAWSEQGAGNQPQHF. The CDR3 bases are TGTGCCTGGAGTGAACAGGGGGCGGGCAATCAGCCCCAGCATTTT.

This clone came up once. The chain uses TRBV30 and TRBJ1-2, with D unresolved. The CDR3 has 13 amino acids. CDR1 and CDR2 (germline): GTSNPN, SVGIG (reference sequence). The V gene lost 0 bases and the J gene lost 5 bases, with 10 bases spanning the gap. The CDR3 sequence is CAWSVSQAYGYTF. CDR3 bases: TGTGCCTGGAGTGTATCCCAGGCTTATGGCTACACCTTC.